This T cell receptor (beta chain) derives from a study of blood T cell repertoires in COVID-19. CDR1 SGHAT and CDR2 FQNNGV come from the germline V gene. The CDR3 totals 14 residues. Trimming shortened V by 1 base and J by 7 bases, and 10 bases separated the two germline ends. The method was immunoSEQ multiplex PCR; TCRdb's version includes in-frame clones alone and lacks a portion of them. The sample records 200,000 to 250,000 clones, around 85% being singletons. The sequencing sample was made of PBMCs or T cells enriched from blood (not recorded which). The receptor was derived from a woman in her fifties or sixties in a cohort exposed to, infected with or recovered from COVID-19 (not recorded which). This chain links TRBV11-2 with TRBJ2-2; no definite D call. The CDR3 nucleotides are TGTGCCAGCAGCTTAGTCGCGGTTGGCGGGGAGCTGTTTTTT. This gives the protein CASSLVAVGGELFF.